The 21 T cell receptor beta chains given below trace back to one sample, sequenced in a study of blood T cell repertoires in COVID-19 (dated by TCRdb to 2019 to 2021). The library was obtained by the immunoSEQ multiplex PCR assay. TCRdb took over this immuneACCESS table, retaining in-frame rearrangements with V and J assigned. Such tables are incomplete; in checked studies, under half of the missing clones stem from an unresolved V gene, and the remainder is unexplained. The sample yields some 490,000 clones; 80% to 90% were counted once. The ten biggest clones cover 6.5% to 9.5% of the sample. Sequenced: PBMCs or T cells enriched from blood (not recorded which). These receptors came from a woman in her sixties or seventies who had recovered from COVID-19.

The chain uses TRBV6-5 and TRBJ1-6; D gene uncertain. Trimming shortened V by 0 bases and J by 7 bases, and 7 bases separated the two germline ends. There are 14 residues in the CDR3. The V gene's germline CDR1 is MNHEY and CDR2 SVGAGI. CDR3 coding DNA: TGTGCCAGCAGTTACTCGAGGTACAATTCACCCCTCCACTTT. This translates into CASSYSRYNSPLHF.

V is TRBV10-3 and J is TRBJ2-7, with TRBD1 as a possible D gene (6 bases). The CDR3 runs to 14 residues. Trimming took 0 bases from V and 2 from J, leaving 8 bases between them. Germline assignment: CDR1 ENHRY and CDR2 SYGVKD. The CDR3 loop is CAISESTGPYEQYV. The CDR3 DNA follows: TGTGCCATCAGTGAGTCGACAGGCCCCTACGAGCAGTACGTC.

The chain employs TRBV3-1 (or the pseudogene TRBV3-2) and TRBJ1-5; TRBD1 aligns across 8 bases. V lost 3 bases and J lost 4; bases outside the gene matches: 5. The CDR3 sequence is 15 residues long. CDR1 LGHDT and CDR2 YNNKEL come from the germline V gene (reference sequence). The CDR3 DNA reads TGTGCCAGCAGCCAGGACAGGGCTCGTAATCAGCCCCAGCATTTT. Protein sequence: CASSQDRARNQPQHF.

This clone was recorded only once. This chain uses TRBV18 with TRBJ1-2; TRBD1 matches at 8 bases. Germline CDR1 reads KGHSH; CDR2 reads LQKENI. The CDR3 is 13 amino acids. V shed 6 bases, J shed 5 bases, and the junction held 5 bases outside the gene matches. The CDR3, as DNA: TGTGCCAGCTCCGGGGGACAGGATTATGGCTACACCTTC. It yields the protein CASSGGQDYGYTF.

This clone showed up just once. The genes are TRBV7-9 and TRBJ2-3, with 8 bases aligning to TRBD2. V was pared by 6 bases and J by 2 bases, with 7 bases of the junction left unmatched. This CDR3 has 15 residues. Germline V gives CDR1 SEHNR, CDR2 FQNEAQ (reference sequence). The CDR3 loop is CASSRLGLATDTQYF. In DNA, the CDR3 is TGTGCCAGCAGTCGCCTCGGACTAGCCACAGATACGCAGTATTTT.

Remarks on this clone: Relative to the germline gene, one junction end is altered; a read error may explain this. The chain has TRBV20-1 and TRBJ1-2, with D unclear. The CDR3 is 11 amino acids. CDR1 is DFQATT, CDR2 SNEGSKA, per germline (reference sequence). The CDR3 sequence: CSARLLEGYTF. Written as DNA, the CDR3 is TGCAGCGCTAGACTCCTCGAGGGCTACACCTTC.

This clone was seen a few times. The rearrangement uses TRBV5-6 and TRBJ1-4, with 10 bases lining up with TRBD1. This CDR3 is 19 amino acids long. Per the germline V gene, CDR1 is SGHDT and CDR2 is YYEEEE. After removal of 4 bases from V and 2 bases from J, the junction contained 14 bases not matched to a gene. The CDR3 region has the DNA TGTGCCAGCAGCAAACGACCGGGACAGGGGAAAGGGACTAATGAAAAACTGTTTTTT. This translates into CASSKRPGQGKGTNEKLFF.

V gene TRBV6-1 combines with J gene TRBJ1-1; D might be TRBD1 (6 bases). V dropped 3 bases and J dropped 0 bases, with 11 bases sitting between them. This CDR3 region has 15 residues. The germline gives CDR1 MNHNS, CDR2 SASEGT. In nucleotides, the CDR3 is TGTGCCAGCAGTGACGGACAGATGATGAACACTGAAGCTTTCTTT. Amino acid sequence: CASSDGQMMNTEAFF.

The chain uses TRBV11-3 and TRBJ2-1; D is ambiguous. Germline V gene lookup returns CDR1 SGHNT and CDR2 YENEEA. This CDR3 contains 13 residues. Trimming cost V 5 bases and J 5 bases, with 10 bases left between them. CDR3: CASSPIQNNEQFF. DNA of the CDR3: TGTGCCAGCAGCCCAATTCAGAACAATGAGCAGTTCTTC.

This chain's CDR3 is CASSIPGQGDGGYSNQPQHF. The CDR3 nucleotides read TGTGCCAGTAGTATCCCGGGACAGGGGGACGGCGGGTATAGCAATCAGCCCCAGCATTTT. This sequence joins TRBV19 and TRBJ1-5; 11 bases fit TRBD1. The J segment lost 0 bases and the V segment lost 3 bases, leaving 13 bases of the junction unmatched. From germline, CDR1 is LNHDA and CDR2 SQIVND (reference sequence). The CDR3 runs 20 residues.

This chain connects TRBV3-1 (or the pseudogene TRBV3-2) to TRBJ2-7, with D uncertain. The V gene lost 4 bases and the J gene lost 0 bases, with 7 bases spanning the gap. The CDR3 has 13 amino acids. CDR1 and CDR2 from the germline V gene are LGHDT and YNNKEL (reference sequence). The CDR3 DNA reads as TGTGCCAGCAGCCCGACTCCCTCCTACGAGCAGTACTTC. This codes for CASSPTPSYEQYF.

V is TRBV30 and J is TRBJ2-1, with 8 bases that match TRBD1. This CDR3 spans 16 amino acids. Germline values: CDR1 GTSNPN, CDR2 SVGIG (reference sequence). V shed 1 base and J 6 bases; nucleotides not matched to a gene: 11. The CDR3 coding sequence is TGTGCCTGGAGTGAAGGGGTGACAGGGGATGGCAATGAGCAGTTCTTC. The encoded protein is CAWSEGVTGDGNEQFF.

The CDR3 spells CSASQSGRPYEQYF. The CDR3 DNA reads as TGCAGTGCTAGTCAATCAGGGCGGCCCTACGAGCAGTACTTC. The V gene is TRBV20-1, the J gene TRBJ2-7, with D possibly matching TRBD1 (5 bases). The CDR3 extends over 14 amino acids. The V gene lost 3 bases and the J gene lost 2 bases, with 14 bases spanning the gap. Germline values: CDR1 DFQATT, CDR2 SNEGSKA (reference sequence).

The chain recombines TRBV9 with TRBJ1-6, with TRBD1 identical over 9 bases. This CDR3 has 14 residues. The J segment lost 7 bases and the V segment lost 4 bases, leaving 3 bases of the junction unmatched. The germline V gene encodes CDR1 SGDLS and CDR2 YYNGEE. DNA of the CDR3: TGTGCCAGCAGCCCCGGGACAGGGAATTCACCCCTCCACTTT. This encodes CASSPGTGNSPLHF.

The gene calls are TRBV7-8 and TRBJ1-4; 7 positions match TRBD1. The CDR3 covers 16 residues. Germline CDR1 reads SGHVS; CDR2 reads FQNEAQ. Losses at the gene ends were 5 bases for V and 4 bases for J; bases not matched to a gene: 10. The CDR3 coding sequence is TGTGCCAGCAGCCCCCTCGTGACAGGGAATAATGAAAAACTGTTTTTT. Protein: CASSPLVTGNNEKLFF.

This clone has only one observation. V gene TRBV5-1 combines with J gene TRBJ2-1, with 12 bases matching TRBD2. Germline CDR1 SGHRS, CDR2 YFSETQ. This CDR3 region has 16 residues. Trimming took 0 bases from V and 6 from J; bases not matched to a gene: 4. The CDR3 is CASSLDTSGGSNEQFF. The CDR3 DNA is TGCGCCAGCAGCTTGGATACTAGCGGGGGGTCCAATGAGCAGTTCTTC.

In the case of this clone: The same CDR3 can be traced to other DNA sequences in this sample. CDR3 sequence (DNA): TGCGCCAGCAGCTTGGGGGGGCCTGGGGAAAAACTGTTTTTT. It yields the protein CASSLGGPGEKLFF. The V call is TRBV5-1, the J call TRBJ1-4; the D gene is possibly TRBD1 (6 bases). From germline, CDR1 is SGHRS and CDR2 YFSETQ. Deletions cut 0 bases from V and 8 bases from J, with 11 bases between. The CDR3 totals 14 residues.

V is TRBV6-5 and J is TRBJ2-7; D is possibly TRBD1 (6 bases). The ends were cut back, 7 bases at V and 7 bases at J, with 17 bases in the middle. CDR1 is MNHEY and CDR2 is SVGAGI in the germline V gene. CDR3 size: 13 residues. For the CDR3, the DNA is TGTGCCAGCACCGCGACAGGCCAGGGAGAGCAGTACTTC. Its translation is CASTATGQGEQYF.

V and J are TRBV2 and TRBJ1-6; D not resolved. Per the germline V gene, CDR1 is SNHLY and CDR2 is FYNNEI. Trimming stripped 1 base from V and 5 bases from J, with 6 bases between. This CDR3 spans 14 amino acids. As DNA, the CDR3 is TGTGCCAGCAGTGAAGGAGGTAATAATTCACCCCTCCACTTT. The encoded protein is CASSEGGNNSPLHF.

This clone was recorded only once. The chain is built from TRBV2 and TRBJ2-3, with no clear D. The V gene's germline CDR1 is SNHLY and CDR2 FYNNEI. This CDR3 region has 12 residues. Trimming took off 6 bases at V and 0 bases at J, with 4 bases between the two ends. This chain's CDR3 is CASSKSTDTQYF. Written as DNA, the CDR3 is TGTGCCAGCAGCAAAAGCACAGATACGCAGTATTTT.

Note on this clone: This CDR3 is also generated by other DNA sequences in the sample. This chain joins TRBV18 and TRBJ2-3; 10 nucleotides match TRBD1. The CDR3 consists of 15 residues. Germline trimming cut 2 bases from V and 1 base from J; bases unmatched to any gene: 0. The V gene's germline CDR1 is KGHSH and CDR2 LQKENI. In nucleotides, the CDR3 is TGTGCCAGCTCACCAGGGACAGGGGGCACAGATACGCAGTATTTT. This translates into CASSPGTGGTDTQYF.